This TCR beta chain was sequenced for a study of shared clonotypes between healthy human individuals. Background on the study: Each donor's CD4 naive and CD4 memory cells filled three plates apiece, CD8 naive two, and CD8 memory one.

Worth noting for this clone: What it binds is unknown.

The CDR3 covers 16 residues. CDR1 LGHNA and CDR2 YSLEER come from the germline V gene. Trimming cost V 0 bases and J 2 bases; bases outside gene matches: 6. Broader study findings: Memory subsets had estimated richness that was generally smaller than that of naive subsets.

Measured with immunoSEQ multiplex PCR; TCRdb has only the in-frame clones, and not every one. The data hold over a million clones, with approximately 80% observed a single time. Sequencing was performed on memory CD4+ T cells from PBMCs. Described subset: CD45RA-negative fraction. The chain employs TRBV4-3 and TRBJ2-7; 8 bases map to TRBD1. This TCR was sampled from a man younger than 30 in good health. Some clones in this sample may be carry-over from other donors' samples. The CDR3 DNA reads as TGCGCCAGCAGCCAAGAATCTCGGGACAGGCCCTACGAGCAGTACTTC. Its protein is CASSQESRDRPYEQYF.